This paragraph reports one T cell receptor (beta chain). The germline V gene has CDR1 ENHRY and CDR2 SYGVKD. The CDR3 extends over 14 amino acids. Trimming removed 10 bases from V and 7 bases from J; junction bases left unmatched: 14. Produced via immunoSEQ multiplex PCR; TCRdb's table is partial and in-frame only. The sample carries around 180,000 clones, around 89% recorded once. The source of the sample is a study of blood T cell repertoires in COVID-19. Across the whole study: There were acute and convalescent COVID-19 samples, and they came from the United States, Italy and Spain. T cells, B-cell-depleted T cells, or PBMCs provided the cDNA or gDNA that served as material.

Sample: peripheral blood. The rearrangement links TRBV10-3 to TRBJ1-2, with 8 nucleotides matching TRBD1. The TCR comes from a man aged 60 to 75 with acute or convalescent COVID-19. In nucleotides, the CDR3 is TGTGCCACTATTCCGACCGACAGGGGCGGTGGCTACACCTTC. Protein: CATIPTDRGGGYTF.